A selection of T cell receptor beta chains follows, all from one sample in a study of control samples from healthy donors and cancer patients. Some clones are missing from TCRdb's copy, which holds only in-frame ones; the method was immunoSEQ multiplex PCR. The sample lists some 74,000 clones, approximately 83% occurring once. The sample was blood. These receptor sequences come from a man aged 60-69 years in good health. Each CDR3 is given with its conserved first and last residue. Each record gives: CDR3 protein, CDR3 DNA, J gene, D gene, clone size, CDR3 length, V gene. D genes are given only for firm matches. The size field is filled for only some rows; it gives once, few, many or a size class.

CDR3: CSALGPGRVFF
DNA: TGCAGTGCCCTCGGCCCCGGACGGGTGTTTTTT
J: TRBJ1-4
D: -
size: -
length: 11
V: TRBV20-1

CDR3: CASSLQGFRDEQYF
DNA: TGTGCCAGCAGTCTACAGGGGTTCCGGGACGAGCAGTACTTC
J: TRBJ2-7
D: TRBD1
size: -
length: 14
V: TRBV6-2/TRBV6-3

CDR3: CASSAQREVRTDTQYF
DNA: TGTGCCAGCAGTGCTCAGCGGGAGGTCCGCACAGATACGCAGTATTTT
J: TRBJ2-3
D: TRBD2
size: once
length: 16
V: TRBV6-1

CDR3: CASSPGWTGYGYTF
DNA: TGTGCCAGCAGCCCCGGATGGACAGGCTATGGCTACACCTTC
J: TRBJ1-2
D: TRBD1
size: -
length: 14
V: TRBV7-9

CDR3: CASRDRWGELFF
DNA: TGTGCCAGTAGGGACAGGTGGGGGGAGCTGTTTTTT
J: TRBJ2-2
D: TRBD1
size: -
length: 12
V: TRBV19

CDR3: CASSLQGSYGYTF
DNA: TGTGCCAGCAGCCTACAGGGCTCATATGGCTACACCTTC
J: TRBJ1-2
D: -
size: -
length: 13
V: TRBV12-3/TRBV12-4

CDR3: CASSQDGSGNYGYTF
DNA: TGCGCCAGCAGCCAAGACGGGAGCGGGAACTATGGCTACACCTTC
J: TRBJ1-2
D: -
size: -
length: 15
V: TRBV4-3

CDR3: CASSTQKNTEAFF
DNA: TGTGCCAGTAGTACCCAGAAGAACACTGAAGCTTTCTTT
J: TRBJ1-1
D: -
size: -
length: 13
V: TRBV19

CDR3: CASSQDPLGGSGANVLTF
DNA: TGCGCCAGCAGCCAAGATCCCCTGGGGGGCTCTGGGGCCAACGTCCTGACTTTC
J: TRBJ2-6
D: -
size: few
length: 18
V: TRBV4-3

CDR3: CASSLAWGANTQYF
DNA: TGTGCCAGCAGCTTAGCCTGGGGGGCGAATACGCAGTATTTT
J: TRBJ2-3
D: -
size: -
length: 14
V: TRBV7-2

CDR3: CASSRLGAGGETQYF
DNA: TGTGCCAGCAGCCGTTTAGGAGCGGGTGGAGAGACCCAGTACTTC
J: TRBJ2-5
D: -
size: -
length: 15
V: TRBV5-4

CDR3: CATSREINYGYTF
DNA: TGTGCCACCAGCAGAGAGATTAACTATGGCTACACCTTC
J: TRBJ1-2
D: -
size: -
length: 13
V: TRBV15

CDR3: CASSPRLTSGRHNEQFF
DNA: TGTGCCAGCAGCCCTCGGTTGACTAGCGGGAGGCACAATGAGCAGTTCTTC
J: TRBJ2-1
D: TRBD2
size: -
length: 17
V: TRBV9

CDR3: CASSSSAETQYF
DNA: TGTGCCAGCAGCTCATCGGCGGAGACCCAGTACTTC
J: TRBJ2-5
D: -
size: -
length: 12
V: TRBV7-2

CDR3: CSHDRASSYNEQFF
DNA: TGCAGTCATGACCGGGCAAGCTCCTACAATGAGCAGTTCTTC
J: TRBJ2-1
D: -
size: -
length: 14
V: TRBV29-1

CDR3: CASSSRNRYGYTF
DNA: TGTGCCAGCAGCAGCAGGAATCGATATGGCTACACCTTC
J: TRBJ1-2
D: -
size: -
length: 13
V: TRBV28

CDR3: CASSEVNSPLHF
DNA: TGTGCCAGTAGTGAGGTAAATTCACCCCTCCACTTT
J: TRBJ1-6
D: -
size: -
length: 12
V: TRBV19

CDR3: CASITGEYQETQYF
DNA: TGTGCCAGCATAACAGGGGAGTACCAAGAGACCCAGTACTTC
J: TRBJ2-5
D: TRBD1
size: -
length: 14
V: TRBV2

CDR3: CASSSLNEQYF
DNA: TGTGCCAGCAGCTCCCTGAACGAGCAGTACTTC
J: TRBJ2-7
D: -
size: -
length: 11
V: TRBV5-5

CDR3: CASSQEGTSGGTDTQYF
DNA: TGTGCCAGCAGCCAAGAGGGGACTAGCGGGGGCACAGATACGCAGTATTTT
J: TRBJ2-3
D: TRBD2
size: -
length: 17
V: TRBV3-1/TRBV3-2

CDR3: CASSLEGSSYEQYF
DNA: TGTGCCAGCAGCTTGGAGGGGAGCTCCTACGAGCAGTACTTC
J: TRBJ2-7
D: -
size: few
length: 14
V: TRBV7-9

CDR3: CASSQQGNYGYTF
DNA: TGTGCCAGCAGCCAACAGGGGAACTATGGCTACACCTTC
J: TRBJ1-2
D: TRBD1
size: -
length: 13
V: TRBV12-3/TRBV12-4

CDR3: CATSDPEDPNEKLFF
DNA: TGTGCCACCAGTGATCCCGAGGACCCCAATGAAAAACTGTTTTTT
J: TRBJ1-4
D: -
size: once
length: 15
V: TRBV24-1

CDR3: CASSLRQETYEQYF
DNA: TGTGCCAGCAGCCTTCGACAGGAGACCTACGAGCAGTACTTC
J: TRBJ2-7
D: -
size: -
length: 14
V: TRBV6-5

CDR3: CASSLARLAASSYEQYF
DNA: TGTGCCAGCAGCTTAGCGAGACTAGCGGCAAGCTCCTACGAGCAGTACTTC
J: TRBJ2-7
D: TRBD2
size: -
length: 17
V: TRBV7-9

CDR3: CASSYRNQHDNEQFF
DNA: TGTGCCAGCAGTTACAGAAACCAGCACGACAATGAGCAGTTCTTC
J: TRBJ2-1
D: -
size: -
length: 15
V: TRBV6-5

CDR3: CASSVEGAGANVLTF
DNA: TGTGCCAGCAGCGTAGAGGGGGCTGGGGCCAACGTCCTGACTTTC
J: TRBJ2-6
D: -
size: -
length: 15
V: TRBV9

CDR3: CASYTGGRGNEQFF
DNA: TGTGCCAGTTACACGGGGGGTAGAGGCAATGAGCAGTTCTTC
J: TRBJ2-1
D: -
size: -
length: 14
V: TRBV21-1

CDR3: CASTEFGGYTF
DNA: TGTGCCAGCACCGAATTCGGTGGCTACACCTTC
J: TRBJ1-2
D: -
size: -
length: 11
V: TRBV2

CDR3: CASRMGKHGTDNSNQPQHF
DNA: TGTGCCAGCAGGATGGGGAAACACGGGACAGATAATAGCAATCAGCCCCAGCATTTT
J: TRBJ1-5
D: TRBD1
size: -
length: 19
V: TRBV7-9

CDR3: CASSNGQGRSGNEQFF
DNA: TGTGCCAGCAGCAACGGACAGGGGAGAAGTGGCAATGAGCAGTTCTTC
J: TRBJ2-1
D: TRBD1
size: -
length: 16
V: TRBV5-4